This entry lists 4 T cell receptor beta chains sequenced from one sample in a study of blood T cell repertoires in COVID-19. The method was immunoSEQ multiplex PCR; TCRdb's version includes in-frame clones alone and lacks a portion of them. This table has a few hundred thousand clones, around four fifths appearing once. The sequencing sample was made of peripheral blood. The receptors stem from a man between 45 and 60 years old with active or convalescent COVID-19.

This clone occurred once. This chain joins TRBV28 and TRBJ1-1; 8 positions match TRBD1. V lost 3 bases and J lost 4; bases outside the gene matches: 7. The CDR3 is 15 amino acids. CDR1 is MDHEN, CDR2 SYDVKM, per germline. CDR3 nucleotide sequence: TGTGCCAGCAGTTTCTTGGACAGGGATGTCACTGAAGCTTTCTTT. The encoded protein is CASSFLDRDVTEAFF. The whole variable domain, filled in from reference TRBV28 and TRBJ1-1, reads DVKVTQSSRYLVKRTGEKVFLECVQDMDHENMFWYRQDPGLGLRLIYFSYDVKMKEKGDIPEGYSVSREKKERFSLILESASTNQTSMYLCASSFLDRDVTEAFFGQGTRLTVV.

The V call is TRBV5-8, the J call TRBJ1-1, with a weak D call TRBD1 (5 bases). Germline CDR1 and CDR2: SGHTS and YDEGEE. V was cut by 4 bases and J by 3 bases, with 16 bases left in between. This CDR3 is 15 amino acids long. The CDR3: CASSPLTSTDTEAFF. In nucleotides, the CDR3 is TGTGCCAGCAGCCCATTGACCTCGACAGACACTGAAGCTTTCTTT.

The chain joins TRBV11-2 to TRBJ2-5; no definite D call. The CDR3 covers 13 residues. The germline CDR1 and CDR2 sequences are SGHAT and FQNNGV. With 5 bases removed from V and 5 bases from J, the gap between germline ends came to 12 bases. This CDR3 is CASSPYTGETQYF. The CDR3 DNA is TGTGCCAGCAGCCCATACACCGGGGAGACCCAGTACTTC.

The chain is built from TRBV6-5 and TRBJ2-7, with 11 nucleotides matching TRBD2. This CDR3 has 15 amino acids. Trimming at V came to 7 bases and at J to 3 bases, leaving 8 bases not matched to a gene. Germline values: CDR1 MNHEY, CDR2 SVGAGI. The CDR3 loop is CASIYSLAGGYEQYF. CDR3 nucleotide sequence: TGTGCCAGCATCTACAGCCTAGCGGGGGGCTACGAGCAGTACTTC.